This TCR beta chain was documented in a study of control samples from healthy donors and cancer patients. V was clipped by 6 bases and J by 5 bases; unmatched bases: 1. Germline V gene data show CDR1 as MDHEN and CDR2 as SYDVKM. This CDR3 spans 14 amino acids. This table comes from immunoSEQ multiplex PCR, and its TCRdb copy is limited to in-frame clones, with some not included. This table holds approximately 170,000 clones, 75% to 95% found once. The TCR sequence derives from a woman in her twenties or thirties in good health. Sample: blood. This chain joins TRBV28 and TRBJ2-2; TRBD2 matches at 12 bases. The CDR3: CASRLAGGTGELFF. The CDR3 nucleotides read TGTGCCAGCAGGCTAGCGGGAGGGACCGGGGAGCTGTTTTTT.